The rows below give T cell receptor beta chains drawn from one sample of a study of T cell responses to AZD1222 COVID-19 vaccine. Generated by immunoSEQ multiplex PCR, the TCRdb table keeps only in-frame clones and is missing some. The sample holds 18,000 or so clones, around nine tenths seen once. Sequenced here: peripheral blood, sampled 28 days after the second AZD1222 dose. The source of these receptors is an adult who received the AZD1222 COVID-19 vaccine. CDR3s include the opening cysteine and the closing phenylalanine or tryptophan. D genes are given only for firm matches. Clone sizes are given selectively: once, few, many, or a class where the clone is expanded.

j_call: TRBJ2-1; d_call: TRBD1; v_call: TRBV9; clone_size: .; cdr3_nt: TGTGCCAGCAGCGTAGGACAGGGTGGTTACAATGAGCAGTTCTTC; cdr3_aa: CASSVGQGGYNEQFF
j_call: TRBJ2-7; d_call: TRBD2; v_call: TRBV5-1; clone_size: .; cdr3_nt: TGCGCCAGCACCCCCCTAGGACTAGTGGGGGAGCAGTACTTC; cdr3_aa: CASTPLGLVGEQYF
j_call: TRBJ1-1; d_call: .; v_call: TRBV19; clone_size: .; cdr3_nt: TGTGCCAGTAGTATGGGGAGGGCTTCAGGGACTGAAGCTTTCTTT; cdr3_aa: CASSMGRASGTEAFF
j_call: TRBJ2-1; d_call: TRBD1; v_call: TRBV11-3; clone_size: once; cdr3_nt: TGTGCCAGCAGCCGGGGACAGGGGAACTACAATGAGCAGTTCTTC; cdr3_aa: CASSRGQGNYNEQFF
j_call: TRBJ2-5; d_call: TRBD2; v_call: TRBV25-1; clone_size: .; cdr3_nt: TGTGCCAGCAGTGAAGAAGGACTAGCGGGCACCGGGGAGACCCAGTACTTC; cdr3_aa: CASSEEGLAGTGETQYF
j_call: TRBJ1-5; d_call: TRBD1; v_call: TRBV19; clone_size: .; cdr3_nt: TGTGCCACCTCAGGGACAGGGGCCCAATATAGCAATCAGCCCCAGCATTTT; cdr3_aa: CATSGTGAQYSNQPQHF
j_call: TRBJ1-2; d_call: TRBD1; v_call: TRBV11-2; clone_size: once; cdr3_nt: TGTGCCAGCAGCCTATCGGCGCAGGGGGCGGTTGGCTACACCTTC; cdr3_aa: CASSLSAQGAVGYTF
j_call: TRBJ1-6; d_call: .; v_call: TRBV7-3; clone_size: few; cdr3_nt: TGTGCCAGCAGCCCCTCCGGGGCCTATAATTCACCCCTCCACTTT; cdr3_aa: CASSPSGAYNSPLHF
j_call: TRBJ2-5; d_call: .; v_call: TRBV7-2; clone_size: .; cdr3_nt: TGTGCCAGCAGCGCCCAGACGGGGTACCAAGAGACCCAGTACTTC; cdr3_aa: CASSAQTGYQETQYF
j_call: TRBJ2-3; d_call: .; v_call: TRBV5-1; clone_size: .; cdr3_nt: TGCGCCAGCAGCCCCAGGGACTCCGGGGGTCCGCAGTATTTT; cdr3_aa: CASSPRDSGGPQYF
j_call: TRBJ1-2; d_call: TRBD1; v_call: TRBV5-4; clone_size: once; cdr3_nt: TGTGCCAGCAGCCCGACCCCTGGGACAGCAAACGGCTACACCTTC; cdr3_aa: CASSPTPGTANGYTF
j_call: TRBJ2-3; d_call: .; v_call: TRBV5-1; clone_size: .; cdr3_nt: TGCGCCAGTACCGATACCTTCACGGGGACAGATACGCAGTATTTT; cdr3_aa: CASTDTFTGTDTQYF
j_call: TRBJ1-6; d_call: .; v_call: TRBV19; clone_size: .; cdr3_nt: TGTGCCAGTAGTATGTCCAGGGGCCAATCACCCCTCCACTTT; cdr3_aa: CASSMSRGQSPLHF
j_call: TRBJ2-7; d_call: TRBD2; v_call: TRBV30; clone_size: .; cdr3_nt: TGTGCCTGGAGGGGGACTAGCAGGTACGAGCAGTACTTC; cdr3_aa: CAWRGTSRYEQYF
j_call: TRBJ1-1; d_call: .; v_call: TRBV18; clone_size: .; cdr3_nt: TGTGCCAGCTCACCTCGTCGAACCAATAGACGGAGTGAAGCTGAAGCTTTCTTT; cdr3_aa: CASSPRRTNRRSEAEAFF
j_call: TRBJ2-3; d_call: TRBD2; v_call: TRBV4-2; clone_size: .; cdr3_nt: TGTGCCAGCAGTTCGCGGGAGGTTGGGACAGATACGCAGTATTTT; cdr3_aa: CASSSREVGTDTQYF
j_call: TRBJ1-4; d_call: TRBD1; v_call: TRBV5-5; clone_size: .; cdr3_nt: TGTGCCAGCAGCCCGGACAGGGGGAGAGAAAAACTGTTTTTT; cdr3_aa: CASSPDRGREKLFF
j_call: TRBJ2-2; d_call: .; v_call: TRBV9; clone_size: .; cdr3_nt: TGTGCCAGCAGCGTTCAGGCCGCGAACACCGGGGAGCTGTTTTTT; cdr3_aa: CASSVQAANTGELFF
j_call: TRBJ2-1; d_call: TRBD2; v_call: TRBV10-2; clone_size: .; cdr3_nt: TGCGCCAGCAGTGAGTCTCCTTCGTCGGGGGAGGGCCGCAATGAGCAGTTCTTC; cdr3_aa: CASSESPSSGEGRNEQFF
j_call: TRBJ2-3; d_call: .; v_call: TRBV25-1; clone_size: .; cdr3_nt: TGTGCCAGCACCCGAGGAGAGGGGCTTACGCAGTATTTT; cdr3_aa: CASTRGEGLTQYF
j_call: TRBJ2-7; d_call: .; v_call: TRBV5-4; clone_size: once; cdr3_nt: TGTGCCAGCAGCTCCCCGACGGCTACCTACGAGCAGTACTTC; cdr3_aa: CASSSPTATYEQYF
j_call: TRBJ1-2; d_call: .; v_call: TRBV23-1; clone_size: .; cdr3_nt: TGCGCCAGCAGTCAGCCGGCAGGCACCTATGGCTACACCTTC; cdr3_aa: CASSQPAGTYGYTF
j_call: TRBJ1-2; d_call: TRBD1; v_call: TRBV6-5; clone_size: .; cdr3_nt: TGTGCCAGCAGTTATACCGGGACAGGGGGCCCTTCCTTC; cdr3_aa: CASSYTGTGGPSF
j_call: TRBJ2-3; d_call: .; v_call: TRBV4-1; clone_size: .; cdr3_nt: TGCGCCAGCAGCCTACAGGGTCCGTCAGATACGCAGTATTTT; cdr3_aa: CASSLQGPSDTQYF
j_call: TRBJ2-1; d_call: .; v_call: TRBV6-6; clone_size: .; cdr3_nt: TGTGCCAGCAGTTTCCCGGATGGTGAGCAGTTCTTC; cdr3_aa: CASSFPDGEQFF
j_call: TRBJ1-6; d_call: TRBD1; v_call: TRBV2; clone_size: .; cdr3_nt: TGTGCCAGCAGTAGGACAGGGGGCTTTAATTCACCCCTCCACTTT; cdr3_aa: CASSRTGGFNSPLHF
j_call: TRBJ1-6; d_call: .; v_call: TRBV10-3; clone_size: .; cdr3_nt: TGTGCCATCAGTGGAATGGGACATAAAAATTCACCCCTCCACTTT; cdr3_aa: CAISGMGHKNSPLHF
j_call: TRBJ1-2; d_call: TRBD1; v_call: TRBV5-6; clone_size: .; cdr3_nt: TGTGCCAGCAGCTTGGGGTTAGGGACAGCTAACTATGGCTACACCTTC; cdr3_aa: CASSLGLGTANYGYTF
j_call: TRBJ2-3; d_call: TRBD1; v_call: TRBV3-1/TRBV3-2; clone_size: .; cdr3_nt: TGTGCCAGCACCGGGACAGGAAGCACAGATACGCAGTATTTT; cdr3_aa: CASTGTGSTDTQYF
j_call: TRBJ2-5; d_call: TRBD2; v_call: TRBV7-3; clone_size: few; cdr3_nt: TGTGCCAGCAGCAAAACCGGGACTAGCGGGGAGACCCAGTACTTC; cdr3_aa: CASSKTGTSGETQYF
j_call: TRBJ1-2; d_call: .; v_call: TRBV12-3/TRBV12-4; clone_size: once; cdr3_nt: TGTGCCAGCAGGGACAGCGGTGGCTACACCTTC; cdr3_aa: CASRDSGGYTF
j_call: TRBJ1-2; d_call: .; v_call: TRBV5-1; clone_size: .; cdr3_nt: TGCGCCAGCAGCCCCAATACCGGAGGCTACACCTTC; cdr3_aa: CASSPNTGGYTF
j_call: TRBJ1-2; d_call: .; v_call: TRBV4-1; clone_size: .; cdr3_nt: TGCGCCAGCAGCCAAGGGAGGGGCTATGGCTACACCTTC; cdr3_aa: CASSQGRGYGYTF
j_call: TRBJ2-1; d_call: TRBD2; v_call: TRBV5-1; clone_size: .; cdr3_nt: TGCGCCAGCAGCTTAGCGGGGGGGAACGGGACTCCACGCTCCTACAATGAGCAGTTCTTC; cdr3_aa: CASSLAGGNGTPRSYNEQFF
j_call: TRBJ1-3; d_call: .; v_call: TRBV30; clone_size: .; cdr3_nt: TGTGCCTGGGACGGTATCTCTGGAAACACCATATATTTT; cdr3_aa: CAWDGISGNTIYF
j_call: TRBJ2-5; d_call: TRBD2; v_call: TRBV4-1; clone_size: .; cdr3_nt: TGCGCCAGCAGCCACTTGACAGCGGGGGAGGAGACCCAGTACTTC; cdr3_aa: CASSHLTAGEETQYF
j_call: TRBJ2-1; d_call: TRBD2; v_call: TRBV10-2; clone_size: .; cdr3_nt: TGCGCCACATCACCAGCGGGGGGGCCTGGTAGTCAGTTCTTC; cdr3_aa: CATSPAGGPGSQFF
j_call: TRBJ2-1; d_call: .; v_call: TRBV21-1; clone_size: .; cdr3_nt: TGTGCCAGCAGCAAGGCGGGAGGGCCTCACAATGAGCAGTTCTTC; cdr3_aa: CASSKAGGPHNEQFF
j_call: TRBJ2-7; d_call: TRBD2; v_call: TRBV5-1; clone_size: .; cdr3_nt: TGCGCCAGCAGCCTCTATGAAGGGAGGTTCCCTAGCGGGAGGGCCTCGGACTACGAGCAGTACTTC; cdr3_aa: CASSLYEGRFPSGRASDYEQYF
j_call: TRBJ2-1; d_call: .; v_call: TRBV7-2; clone_size: .; cdr3_nt: TGTGCCAGCACCGACCCGCCCGGCGAGCAGTTCTTC; cdr3_aa: CASTDPPGEQFF
j_call: TRBJ1-2; d_call: .; v_call: TRBV6-1; clone_size: .; cdr3_nt: TGTGCCAGCAGTGAAGGCGGGACAAGGAGCTATGGCTACACCTTC; cdr3_aa: CASSEGGTRSYGYTF
j_call: TRBJ2-3; d_call: TRBD1; v_call: TRBV18; clone_size: .; cdr3_nt: TGTGCCAGCTCACCGACAGGGAATACGCAGTATTTT; cdr3_aa: CASSPTGNTQYF
j_call: TRBJ2-4; d_call: TRBD1; v_call: TRBV18; clone_size: .; cdr3_nt: TGTGCCAGCTCGGCCGGGACAGGGAGTGGCATTCAGTACTTC; cdr3_aa: CASSAGTGSGIQYF
j_call: TRBJ2-1; d_call: .; v_call: TRBV7-9; clone_size: .; cdr3_nt: TGTGCCAGCAGCCCACAAGTGGGGTACAATGAGCAGTTCTTC; cdr3_aa: CASSPQVGYNEQFF
j_call: TRBJ2-1; d_call: TRBD2; v_call: TRBV5-1; clone_size: .; cdr3_nt: TGCGCCAGCAGCTTGGTTACTAGCGGGAGGAACAATGAGCAGTTCTTC; cdr3_aa: CASSLVTSGRNNEQFF
j_call: TRBJ1-2; d_call: .; v_call: TRBV5-8; clone_size: .; cdr3_nt: TGTGCCAGCAGCAAGCGGGCGGCGGGGGGCTACACCTTC; cdr3_aa: CASSKRAAGGYTF
j_call: TRBJ2-6; d_call: .; v_call: TRBV5-1; clone_size: .; cdr3_nt: TGCGCCAGCAGCTCTCAAGTCCCGGGACGTTTTTCTGGGGCCAACGTCCTGACTTTC; cdr3_aa: CASSSQVPGRFSGANVLTF
j_call: TRBJ1-1; d_call: TRBD1; v_call: TRBV5-1; clone_size: .; cdr3_nt: TGCGCCAGCAGCTTGGGAGGGGGCTCGGCGAACACTGAAGCTTTCTTT; cdr3_aa: CASSLGGGSANTEAFF